The 19 T cell receptor beta chains listed next were all sequenced from one sample in a study of cytomegalovirus exposure and HLA in healthy donors. PCR was performed using 60 Vbeta and 13 Jbeta primers. Profiling relied on immunoSEQ multiplex PCR, and the TCRdb table lists in-frame clones only, not all of them. The sample lists about 85,000 clones, 80% occurring once. Source material: PBMCs. The receptors were sampled from a woman between 45 and 65 years old in good health and CMV-seropositive.

The genes are TRBV5-6 and TRBJ2-3; 10 bases line up with TRBD2. Germline V gene lookup returns CDR1 SGHDT and CDR2 YYEEEE. The CDR3 spans 15 residues. Trimming removed 4 bases from V and 1 base from J; junction bases left unmatched: 3. In DNA form, the CDR3 reads TGTGCCAGCAGCCCGAGCGGGAGGGGCACAGATACGCAGTATTTT. This encodes CASSPSGRGTDTQYF. Complete variable domain (other parts from reference TRBV5-6 and TRBJ2-3): DAGVTQSPTHLIKTRGQQVTLRCSPKSGHDTVSWYQQALGQGPQFIFQYYEEEERQRGNFPDRFSGHQFPNYSSELNVNALLLGDSALYLCASSPSGRGTDTQYFGPGTRLTVL.

The rearrangement joins TRBV19 to TRBJ1-5, with 7 bases fitting TRBD1. V shed 3 bases and J 6 bases; nucleotides not matched to a gene: 14. Germline V gene lookup returns CDR1 LNHDA and CDR2 SQIVND (reference sequence). CDR3 length: 17 amino acids. The CDR3 DNA reads TGTGCCAGTAGTATGCCACCAACAGGGGAGGAGGGTCAGCCCCAGCATTTT. It translates to CASSMPPTGEEGQPQHF.

The chain is built from TRBV29-1 and TRBJ1-1; D is perhaps TRBD1 (6 bases). Germline V gives CDR1 SQVTM, CDR2 ANQGSEA. CDR3 length: 14 amino acids. Trimming shortened V by 4 bases and J by 4 bases, and 16 bases separated the two germline ends. For the CDR3, the DNA is TGCAGCGTTGGCCGACAGGCGGGAGGCACTGAAGCTTTCTTT. It specifies CSVGRQAGGTEAFF. Filled out from reference TRBV29-1 and TRBJ1-1, the complete variable domain reads SAVISQKPSRDICQRGTSLTIQCQVDSQVTMMFWYRQQPGQSLTLIATANQGSEATYESGFVIDKFPISRPNLTFSTLTVSNMSPEDSSIYLCSVGRQAGGTEAFFGQGTRLTVV.

This sequence joins TRBV6-1 and TRBJ1-2; D call uncertain. The CDR3 spans 14 residues. Germline assignment: CDR1 MNHNS and CDR2 SASEGT. Trimming took 7 bases from V and 6 from J, leaving 18 bases between them. CDR3 DNA sequence: TGTGCCAGCAAACCTGAAATGGGCTTGAATGGCTACACCTTC. This codes for CASKPEMGLNGYTF.

In this sample, this clone turned up once. The rearrangement joins TRBV5-4 to TRBJ1-4; 9 nucleotides line up with TRBD1. After removal of 4 bases from V and 8 bases from J, the junction contained 6 bases not matched to a gene. CDR1 is SGHNT, CDR2 YYREEE, per germline (reference sequence). The CDR3 spans 14 residues. The CDR3 DNA reads as TGTGCCAGCAGCCAAGGGACAGGGCAGGAAAAACTGTTTTTT. Its translation: CASSQGTGQEKLFF. The entire variable domain, with the rest obtained from reference TRBV5-4 and TRBJ1-4, is as follows: ETGVTQSPTHLIKTRGQQVTLRCSSQSGHNTVSWYQQALGQGPQFIFQYYREEENGRGNFPPRFSGLQFPNYSSELNVNALELDDSALYLCASSQGTGQEKLFFGSGTQLSVL.

V usage is TRBV2 and J usage is TRBJ1-2; D not certain. This CDR3 has 10 residues. V lost 0 bases and J lost 12, with 5 bases in between. Germline V gene sequence: CDR1 SNHLY, CDR2 FYNNEI. CDR3 region: CASSEATNTF. CDR3 DNA sequence: TGTGCCAGCAGTGAAGCAACAAACACCTTC.

The J gene is TRBJ1-3, the V gene TRBV6-5, with 9 bases aligning to TRBD1. Germline CDR1 reads MNHEY; CDR2 reads SVGAGI. The CDR3 spans 14 residues. Trimming cost V 2 bases and J 6 bases; bases outside gene matches: 2. CDR3: CASSYDRGANTIYF. CDR3 DNA: TGTGCCAGCAGTTACGACAGGGGGGCAAACACCATATATTTT.

The chain has TRBV11-2 and TRBJ2-7; tentatively, D is TRBD2 (6 bases). This CDR3 contains 14 residues. Trimming shortened V by 5 bases and J by 7 bases, and 18 bases separated the two germline ends. Germline assignment: CDR1 SGHAT and CDR2 FQNNGV. The CDR3 is CASSHGTRALEQYV. CDR3 in DNA: TGTGCCAGCAGCCACGGGACTCGGGCCCTGGAGCAGTACGTC.

The chain uses TRBV2 and TRBJ1-2; D gene uncertain. Germline CDR1 is SNHLY and CDR2 is FYNNEI. The length of the CDR3 is 12 residues. V was clipped by 10 bases and J by 1 base, with 10 bases between them. The CDR3: CATQSHNYGYTF. Written as DNA, the CDR3 is TGTGCCACCCAGTCACATAACTATGGCTACACCTTC.

The CDR3 nucleotides read TGTGCCAGCAGCTTGAGGCAGGACACCGGGGAGCTGTTTTTT. Translated, it gives CASSLRQDTGELFF. The J gene is TRBJ2-2, the V gene TRBV5-6, with D unclear. The CDR3 contains 14 residues. V was pared by 1 base and J by 3 bases, with 7 bases between. Per germline, CDR1 SGHDT and CDR2 YYEEEE. Full variable domain (rest looked up from reference TRBV5-6 and TRBJ2-2): DAGVTQSPTHLIKTRGQQVTLRCSPKSGHDTVSWYQQALGQGPQFIFQYYEEEERQRGNFPDRFSGHQFPNYSSELNVNALLLGDSALYLCASSLRQDTGELFFGEGSRLTVL.

The chain recombines TRBV10-3 with TRBJ1-2; D perhaps matches TRBD1 (5 bases). CDR1 is ENHRY and CDR2 is SYGVKD in the germline V gene. The CDR3 has 12 residues. The ends were cut back, 3 bases at V and 8 bases at J, with 10 bases in the middle. The CDR3 region is CAISDRARGYTF. CDR3 in DNA: TGTGCCATCAGTGACAGGGCTAGAGGCTACACCTTC.

This chain uses TRBV18 with TRBJ2-1, with 8 positions matching TRBD2. The junction had 7 bases not matched to a gene; V was cut back by 0 bases and J by 9 bases. CDR1 is KGHSH, CDR2 LQKENI, per germline. The CDR3 runs to 15 residues. The CDR3 sequence: CASSPPRGGKGEQFF. The DNA of the CDR3 is TGTGCCAGCTCACCACCGCGCGGGGGGAAGGGTGAGCAGTTCTTC.

The V call is TRBV19, the J call TRBJ2-2; perhaps TRBD2 as D (5 bases). This CDR3 comprises 15 residues. The ends were cut back, 2 bases at V and 6 bases at J, with 13 bases in the middle. CDR1 is LNHDA and CDR2 is SQIVND in the germline V gene (reference sequence). DNA for the CDR3: TGTGCCAGTAGTATAAAGTGGACTTCATCCGGGGAGCTGTTTTTT. It translates to CASSIKWTSSGELFF. The full variable domain, its missing parts supplied by reference TRBV19 and TRBJ2-2, is DGGITQSPKYLFRKEGQNVTLSCEQNLNHDAMYWYRQDPGQGLRLIYYSQIVNDFQKGDIAEGYSVSREKKESFPLTVTSAQKNPTAFYLCASSIKWTSSGELFFGEGSRLTVL.

This clone turned up a few times. This sequence joins TRBV2 and TRBJ2-3; TRBD2 aligns across 7 bases. The CDR3 loop spans 15 amino acids. Trimming at V came to 8 bases and at J to 5 bases, leaving 13 bases not matched to a gene. Germline values: CDR1 SNHLY, CDR2 FYNNEI. Here the CDR3 DNA reads TGTGCCAGCGGGGGATTCGGGGGGAGGAGAGATACGCAGTATTTT. Encoded protein: CASGGFGGRRDTQYF.

This chain uses TRBV5-7 with TRBJ2-3; D ambiguous. TRBV5-7 is treated as an ORF (open reading frame) with a function not yet certain. The length of the CDR3 is 11 residues. The V end lost 2 bases, the J end lost 5 bases, and 3 bases lay between the germline ends. DNA for the CDR3: TGTGCCAGCAGCTTCCGAGATACGCAGTATTTT. This sequence encodes CASSFRDTQYF.

The chain couples TRBV19 to TRBJ2-5; D possibly corresponds to TRBD1 (5 bases). Deletions cut 3 bases from V and 5 bases from J, with 13 bases between. The CDR3 is made up of 14 amino acids. Germline CDR1 LNHDA, CDR2 SQIVND (reference sequence). The DNA for the CDR3 is TGTGCCAGTAGTATTGGGTGGCCAGGGGAGACCCAGTACTTC. This translates into CASSIGWPGETQYF.

The chain couples TRBV19 to TRBJ1-5; D is possibly TRBD1 (5 bases). Germline CDR1 LNHDA, CDR2 SQIVND (reference sequence). The CDR3 runs to 17 residues. V was trimmed by 5 bases and J by 6 bases, leaving 23 bases between them. The CDR3, as DNA: TGTGCCAGTAGTGACTCACGGGGGGTAGCCTCGCGTCAGCCCCAGCATTTT. This sequence encodes CASSDSRGVASRQPQHF.

The CDR3 sequence is CASSHTGVDQPQHF. The DNA for the CDR3 is TGTGCCAGCAGCCACACAGGGGTCGATCAGCCCCAGCATTTT. This sequence joins TRBV7-9 and TRBJ1-5; 7 bases are shared with TRBD1. Germline V gene lookup returns CDR1 SEHNR and CDR2 FQNEAQ (reference sequence). The V gene end was trimmed by 5 bases and the J gene end by 5 bases; junction bases not matched to a gene: 6. The CDR3 sequence is 14 residues long.

V and J are TRBV19 and TRBJ1-2; D unclear. The CDR3 contains 13 residues. Per germline, CDR1 LNHDA and CDR2 SQIVND (reference sequence). V lost 2 bases and J 4 bases, leaving 8 bases between the germline ends. The CDR3 here is CASSITDIYGYTF. The CDR3 DNA reads as TGTGCCAGTAGTATAACAGACATCTATGGCTACACCTTC. The variable domain in full, completed from reference TRBV19 and TRBJ1-2, reads DGGITQSPKYLFRKEGQNVTLSCEQNLNHDAMYWYRQDPGQGLRLIYYSQIVNDFQKGDIAEGYSVSREKKESFPLTVTSAQKNPTAFYLCASSITDIYGYTFGSGTRLTVV.